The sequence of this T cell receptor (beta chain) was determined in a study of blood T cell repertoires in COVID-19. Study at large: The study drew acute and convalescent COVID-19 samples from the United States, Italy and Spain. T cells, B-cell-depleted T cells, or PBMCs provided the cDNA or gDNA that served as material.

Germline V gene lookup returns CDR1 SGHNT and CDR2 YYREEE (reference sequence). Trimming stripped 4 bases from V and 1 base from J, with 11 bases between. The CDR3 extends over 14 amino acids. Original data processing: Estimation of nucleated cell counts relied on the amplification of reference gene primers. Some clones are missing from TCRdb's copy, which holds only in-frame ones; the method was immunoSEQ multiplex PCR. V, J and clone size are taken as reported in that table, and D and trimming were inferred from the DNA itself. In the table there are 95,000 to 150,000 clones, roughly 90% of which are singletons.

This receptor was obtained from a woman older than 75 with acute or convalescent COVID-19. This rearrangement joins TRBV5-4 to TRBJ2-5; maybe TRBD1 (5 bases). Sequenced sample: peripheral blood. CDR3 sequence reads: CASSADSFQETQYF. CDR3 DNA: TGTGCCAGCAGCGCAGACAGTTTCCAAGAGACCCAGTACTTC.